The present T cell receptor beta chain was sequenced within a study of CD8+ T cells in alopecia areata. Study-level information: Skin from roughly 6-13-month-old C3H/HeJ graft donors with spontaneous alopecia went to approximately 6-11-week-old female C3H/HeJ mice. Study results and caveats: Elevated clonality characterized lesional scalp relative to normal scalp, particularly in alopecia totalis/universalis.

This clone was found many times. As yet, its antigen is unknown. Genes here carry mouse names. The read gets to within 4 residues of the CDR3 end, and the germline J gene fills in the rest. RNA extraction and reverse transcription yielded cDNA as sequencing template. Assay used: immunoSEQ multiplex PCR; TCRdb lists only in-frame clones, some missing. The table lists 90,000 to 130,000 clones, with no singletons. With 1 base clipped from V and 4 bases from J, the junction kept 2 bases outside the gene matches. The germline V gene has CDR1 NSHNY and CDR2 SYGAGN. The length of the CDR3 is 14 residues. The origin of this receptor is a C3H/HeJ mouse with alopecia areata. The strain's MHC: H2-k. The source material was lesional skin. The chain links TRBV13-1 to TRBJ2-1; 7 bases align to TRBD1. Partial CDR3 DNA: TGTGCCAGCAGTGATCCGGGACAGTATGCT. Amino acid sequence: CASSDPGQYA. The entire CDR3 is CASSDPGQYAEQFF.